The 30 T cell receptor beta chains listed next were all sequenced from one sample in a study of T-cell memory formation after mild COVID-19. Using its own MiXCR run on the 5' RACE reads, TCRdb lists one record per CDR3 protein. The table lists about 360,000 distinct CDR3 sequences, over 13% of them singletons. The sequenced sample consisted of PBMCs or a T cell subset sorted from them (not recorded which). Source of these receptors: a man aged 18-30 years who had mild COVID-19 (a few samples of this study predate the infection). Cell type and time point are not known.

Many counts were recorded for this clonotype. The genes are TRBV4-1 and TRBJ1-1; D not resolved. Trimming shortened V by 0 bases and J by 1 base, and 9 bases separated the two germline ends. Per germline, CDR1 MGHRA and CDR2 YSYEKL. The CDR3 covers 15 residues. The CDR3 here is CASSQEDGGNTEAFF. CDR3 DNA sequence: TGCGCCAGCAGCCAAGAAGATGGTGGGAACACTGAAGCTTTCTTT.

This clonotype was recorded many times. The rearrangement links TRBV7-6 to TRBJ1-5, with D hard to call. Germline V lookup: CDR1 SGHVS, CDR2 FNYEAQ. The CDR3 totals 14 residues. V was trimmed by 1 base and J by 9 bases, leaving 13 bases between them. CDR3: CASSLEDGRGPQHF. Here the CDR3 DNA reads TGTGCCAGCAGCTTAGAGGACGGGCGTGGGCCCCAGCATTTT.

This chain connects TRBV20-1 to TRBJ2-5; possibly TRBD1 or TRBD2 for D (5 bases each). Germline CDR1 reads DFQATT; CDR2 reads SNEGSKA (reference sequence). The CDR3 is 14 amino acids. The V end was cut by 1 base, the J end by 1 base, with 10 bases between. The CDR3 loop is CSARAGRGQETQYF. For the CDR3, the DNA is TGCAGTGCTAGAGCGGGACGGGGCCAAGAGACCCAGTACTTC.

The V and J genes are TRBV5-1 and TRBJ2-5, with TRBD1 as a possible D gene (5 bases). Looked up from germline, CDR1 is SGHRS and CDR2 is YFSETQ. The CDR3 totals 13 residues. V lost 4 bases to trimming and J lost 7 bases, with 14 bases between them. CDR3 loop: CASSPRDLGTQYF. CDR3 nucleotide sequence: TGCGCCAGCAGCCCCAGGGATCTTGGGACCCAGTACTTC.

J is TRBJ2-5 and V is TRBV28; a weak D match, TRBD2 (5 bases). CDR1 MDHEN and CDR2 SYDVKM come from the germline V gene. The CDR3 totals 11 residues. V lost 7 bases, J lost 7 bases, and 10 bases lay in between. The CDR3 nucleotides read TGTGCCAGCACATCCCGGGGGACCCAGTACTTC. Translation: CASTSRGTQYF.

This clonotype was detected a few times. The V and J genes are TRBV4-2 and TRBJ2-3; D unresolved. Trimming stripped 0 bases from V and 2 bases from J, with 12 bases between. CDR3 length: 16 amino acids. Per germline, CDR1 LGHNA and CDR2 YNFKEQ. The CDR3, as DNA: TGTGCCAGCAGCCAAGATGGGCGGCGGTTCACAGATACGCAGTATTTT. Residues: CASSQDGRRFTDTQYF.

The V and J genes are TRBV7-9 and TRBJ2-7; unclear D gene. This CDR3 spans 14 amino acids. V lost 2 bases and J lost 5, with 13 bases in between. CDR1 is SEHNR and CDR2 is FQNEAQ in the germline V gene (reference sequence). The CDR3 nucleotides read TGTGCCAGCAGCTTACCGTTGGATCCCAACGAGCAGTACTTC. Its translation: CASSLPLDPNEQYF. Filled out from reference TRBV7-9 and TRBJ2-7, the complete variable domain reads DTGVSQNPRHKITKRGQNVTFRCDPISEHNRLYWYRQTLGQGPEFLTYFQNEAQLEKSRLLSDRFSAERPKGSFSTLEIQRTEQGDSAMYLCASSLPLDPNEQYFGPGTRLTVT.

This clonotype was detected many times. V and J are TRBV7-9 and TRBJ1-5; 7 bases are a match to TRBD1. This CDR3 has 15 amino acids. Looked up from germline, CDR1 is SEHNR and CDR2 is FQNEAQ (reference sequence). V lost 1 base to trimming and J lost 5 bases; unmatched junction nucleotides: 5. CDR3 sequence: CASSLDGTAYQPQHF. The CDR3 nucleotides are TGTGCCAGCAGCTTAGATGGGACAGCGTATCAGCCCCAGCATTTT.

This clonotype came up a few times. The gene calls are TRBV7-9 and TRBJ2-5; D unclear. This CDR3 spans 15 amino acids. V was shortened by 4 bases and J by 4 bases, with 16 bases between the two germline ends. Germline-derived CDR1 and CDR2 are SEHNR and FQNEAQ (reference sequence). CDR3 region: CASSSGQPGGETQYF. In DNA form, the CDR3 reads TGTGCCAGCAGCTCTGGGCAACCGGGCGGAGAGACCCAGTACTTC.

The chain carries TRBV9 and TRBJ2-4; D not certain. The germline V gene encodes CDR1 SGDLS and CDR2 YYNGEE. The CDR3 length is 14 residues. V shed 0 bases and J shed 9 bases, with 13 bases lying between them. CDR3 sequence reads: CASSVDGPSVIQYF. The CDR3, as DNA: TGTGCCAGCAGCGTAGATGGGCCCTCTGTCATTCAGTACTTC.

This clonotype was seen only a few times. This rearrangement joins TRBV7-9 to TRBJ2-3; unclear D gene. The CDR3 extends over 13 amino acids. The germline V gene has CDR1 SEHNR and CDR2 FQNEAQ (reference sequence). Deletions cut 8 bases from V and 2 bases from J, with 11 bases between. The chain's CDR3 is CASGDTDTDTQYF. The CDR3 region has the DNA TGTGCCAGCGGGGATACCGACACAGATACGCAGTATTTT.

This chain connects TRBV28 to TRBJ1-4; D not certain. The CDR3 extends over 17 amino acids. The ends were cut back, 6 bases at V and 3 bases at J, with 20 bases in the middle. CDR1 is MDHEN and CDR2 is SYDVKM in the germline V gene. CDR3 sequence reads: CASRKGPRRNPNEKLFF. CDR3 coding DNA: TGTGCCAGCAGGAAGGGCCCACGTCGGAACCCTAATGAAAAACTGTTTTTT.

This clonotype was detected a few times. This sequence joins TRBV7-2 and TRBJ2-1, with 13 nucleotides matching TRBD2. This CDR3 spans 15 amino acids. V shed 5 bases and J 9 bases; nucleotides not matched to a gene: 7. Germline assignment: CDR1 SGHTA and CDR2 FQGNSA. The CDR3 protein is CASSPTSGGPGEQFF. CDR3 sequence (DNA): TGTGCCAGCAGCCCGACTAGCGGGGGGCCGGGTGAGCAGTTCTTC.

This clonotype has a handful of counts. J is TRBJ2-4 and V is TRBV19, with 11 bases fitting TRBD2. Unmatched junction bases numbered 9, after V lost 5 bases and J lost 6 bases. This CDR3 is built from 16 residues. Germline V lookup: CDR1 LNHDA, CDR2 SQIVND (reference sequence). The CDR3 DNA follows: TGTGCCAGTAGTCTATCACTAGCGGGGGCCCGAAACATTCAGTACTTC. The encoded protein is CASSLSLAGARNIQYF.

The genes are TRBV25-1 and TRBJ2-7; D remains unclear. This CDR3 has 13 amino acids. The V gene lost 4 bases and the J gene lost 4 bases, with 11 bases spanning the gap. Germline CDR1 and CDR2: MGHDK and SYGVNS. The CDR3 here is CASSGARLYEQYF. The CDR3 DNA is TGTGCCAGCAGTGGCGCCAGGTTATACGAGCAGTACTTC.

This clonotype occurred once. CDR3 sequence reads: CASARTGETNTGELFF. The DNA for the CDR3 is TGCGCCAGTGCCCGGACAGGGGAGACGAACACCGGGGAGCTGTTTTTT. The chain joins TRBV5-1 to TRBJ2-2; 9 bases are shared with TRBD1. Germline assignment: CDR1 SGHRS and CDR2 YFSETQ. V gave up 8 bases and J gave up 0 bases; unmatched junction bases: 8. The CDR3 contains 16 residues.

This clonotype was picked up many times. The V call is TRBV5-1, the J call TRBJ2-2; D gene uncertain. The V gene lost 2 bases and the J gene lost 5 bases, with 10 bases spanning the gap. There are 14 residues in the CDR3. CDR1 and CDR2 from the germline V gene are SGHRS and YFSETQ. CDR3 sequence (DNA): TGCGCCAGCAGCTTCAACAGAGAAACCGGGGAGCTGTTTTTT. This translates into CASSFNRETGELFF.

This clonotype showed up just once. The chain links TRBV5-1 to TRBJ2-1; D might be TRBD2 (6 bases). The V end lost 5 bases, the J end lost 4 bases, and 13 bases lay between the germline ends. The CDR3 loop spans 14 amino acids. The germline V gene encodes CDR1 SGHRS and CDR2 YFSETQ. The CDR3 DNA reads TGCGCCAGCAGATTGACGGGGGAATACAATGAGCAGTTCTTC. As protein: CASRLTGEYNEQFF.

The V and J genes are TRBV5-1 and TRBJ2-2, with a possible D match to TRBD1 (6 bases). The CDR3 loop spans 15 amino acids. Germline V gene data show CDR1 as SGHRS and CDR2 as YFSETQ. V lost 0 bases and J lost 3, with 9 bases in between. CDR3 in amino acids: CASSLDRADTGELFF. CDR3 nucleotides: TGCGCCAGCAGCTTGGACAGGGCGGACACCGGGGAGCTGTTTTTT.

The table lists this clonotype with many counts. The CDR3 reads CASSSDSQETQYF. The CDR3 coding sequence is TGTGCCAGCAGCTCGGACAGCCAAGAGACCCAGTACTTC. The V and J genes are TRBV6-5 and TRBJ2-5; a possible D gene is TRBD1 (6 bases). Per germline, CDR1 MNHEY and CDR2 SVGAGI. The CDR3 length is 13 residues. Trimming removed 6 bases from V and 1 base from J, with 9 bases in between.

Only a few counts were recorded for this clonotype. The chain links TRBV7-9 to TRBJ2-2; D unclear. The germline gives CDR1 SEHNR, CDR2 FQNEAQ (reference sequence). Trimming removed 11 bases at V and 6 bases at J, with 19 bases between. CDR3 length equals 14 residues. In DNA, the CDR3 is TGTGCCGCAGATTCTGAAGCCGGCTCCGGGGAGCTGTTTTTT. As protein: CAADSEAGSGELFF.

This clonotype turned up a few times. The rearrangement joins TRBV7-9 to TRBJ2-3, with 9 bases fitting TRBD1. Looked up from germline, CDR1 is SEHNR and CDR2 is FQNEAQ (reference sequence). The CDR3 contains 15 residues. The V segment lost 5 bases and the J segment 4 bases; nucleotides outside the gene matches: 7. The CDR3 DNA follows: TGTGCCAGCAGCCCCCGGGACAGGGATGCAGATACGCAGTATTTT. It codes for CASSPRDRDADTQYF.

V usage is TRBV7-8 and J usage is TRBJ2-7, with unresolved D. V was clipped by 4 bases and J by 5 bases, with 15 bases between them. This CDR3 spans 14 amino acids. The V gene's germline CDR1 is SGHVS and CDR2 FQNEAQ. This CDR3 reads CASSSDLGRDEQYF. The CDR3 nucleotides read TGTGCCAGCAGCTCTGACCTAGGACGGGACGAGCAGTACTTC.

At least ten counts were recorded for this clonotype. This chain connects TRBV4-2 to TRBJ2-1; TRBD2 matches 10 bases. V was clipped by 4 bases and J by 4 bases; unmatched bases: 7. This CDR3 spans 16 amino acids. Germline CDR1 reads LGHNA; CDR2 reads YNFKEQ. DNA for the CDR3: TGTGCCAGCAGCCCAGGTAGCGGGGGGACTTACAATGAGCAGTTCTTC. Translation gives CASSPGSGGTYNEQFF.

This clonotype was detected ten times or more. The J gene is TRBJ2-1, the V gene TRBV7-6; 9 bases agree with TRBD2. The CDR3 contains 15 residues. CDR1 and CDR2 from the germline V gene are SGHVS and FNYEAQ. V dropped 3 bases and J dropped 7; count of bases not matched to a gene: 7. As DNA, the CDR3 is TGTGCCAGCAGCTTGACTAGCGGAAGAAGTAATGAGCAGTTCTTC. Protein sequence: CASSLTSGRSNEQFF.

The V and J genes are TRBV20-1 and TRBJ1-5; possibly TRBD1 for D (6 bases). V was pared by 3 bases and J by 9 bases, with 15 bases between. Germline V lookup: CDR1 DFQATT, CDR2 SNEGSKA (reference sequence). The CDR3 spans 13 residues. The DNA of the CDR3 is TGCAGTGCTAGCGGGGGCCCGGAGCTGCCCCAGCATTTT. Amino acids: CSASGGPELPQHF.

This sequence joins TRBV12-3 or TRBV12-4 and TRBJ2-1, with 9 positions matching TRBD1. CDR3 length: 17 amino acids. Unmatched junction bases numbered 15, after V lost 6 bases and J lost 6 bases. The CDR3 region has the DNA TGTGCCAGCAGCAAGTCCCGGGACAGGGCTCTAAGCAATGAGCAGTTCTTC. Its protein is CASSKSRDRALSNEQFF.

The gene calls are TRBV20-1 and TRBJ2-2; TRBD2 agrees at 10 bases. V shed 1 base and J 1 base; nucleotides not matched to a gene: 3. Germline V lookup: CDR1 DFQATT, CDR2 SNEGSKA (reference sequence). This CDR3 contains 16 residues. The DNA of the CDR3 is TGCAGTGCTAGAGCTTTAGCGGGGGGGAACACCGGGGAGCTGTTTTTT. Its protein is CSARALAGGNTGELFF.

V is TRBV6-1 and J is TRBJ2-1; 12 bases align to TRBD2. Unmatched junction bases numbered 5, after V lost 7 bases and J lost 7 bases. This CDR3 has 14 amino acids. Germline assignment: CDR1 MNHNS and CDR2 SASEGT. CDR3 in amino acids: CASTGLAGLNEQFF. The CDR3 DNA reads as TGTGCCAGCACGGGACTAGCGGGCCTGAATGAGCAGTTCTTC.

This clonotype was detected ten times or more. V gene TRBV7-9 combines with J gene TRBJ2-3; D remains ambiguous. The germline V and J ends were trimmed by 5 bases and 2 bases, with 2 bases remaining between them. The germline V gene has CDR1 SEHNR and CDR2 FQNEAQ (reference sequence). This CDR3 is built from 11 residues. CDR3 region: CASSDTDTQYF. CDR3 nucleotide sequence: TGTGCCAGCAGCGACACAGATACGCAGTATTTT. Looking up the rest from reference TRBV7-9 and TRBJ2-3 gives the full variable domain: DTGVSQNPRHKITKRGQNVTFRCDPISEHNRLYWYRQTLGQGPEFLTYFQNEAQLEKSRLLSDRFSAERPKGSFSTLEIQRTEQGDSAMYLCASSDTDTQYFGPGTRLTVL.